A single sample is the source of the 23 T cell receptor beta chains below, sequenced in a study of T cells after yellow fever vaccination. One entry per CDR3 protein results from TCRdb running MiXCR on the 5' RACE reads. The sample lists 200,000 to 250,000 distinct CDR3 sequences; 6.5% to 8.5% were seen once. Sequenced here: CD4+ T cells sorted from PBMCs, sampled 15 days after the yellow fever booster vaccination. The receptors were gathered from a man under 40 who received the YFV17D yellow fever vaccine.

This clonotype came up many times. The rearrangement uses TRBV7-3 and TRBJ2-2; 7 nucleotides match TRBD1. V lost 5 bases, J lost 2 bases, and 5 bases stayed unmatched. The CDR3 sequence is 15 residues long. The germline gives CDR1 SGHTA, CDR2 FQGTGA. Here the CDR3 DNA reads TGTGCCAGCAGCCACAGACAGGGAAACACCGGGGAGCTGTTTTTT. Translated, it gives CASSHRQGNTGELFF.

The chain carries TRBV19 and TRBJ2-2, with 7 bases lining up with TRBD2. This CDR3 is built from 16 residues. Trimming took 6 bases from V and 5 from J; bases not matched to a gene: 12. The germline V gene has CDR1 LNHDA and CDR2 SQIVND (reference sequence). The CDR3 spells CASRPQRGAGTGELFF. For the CDR3, the DNA is TGTGCCAGTAGGCCTCAGCGGGGCGCAGGTACCGGGGAGCTGTTTTTT.

The chain has TRBV29-1 and TRBJ1-3, with 11 bases identical to TRBD1. CDR1 SQVTM and CDR2 ANQGSEA come from the germline V gene. The J segment lost 0 bases and the V segment lost 7 bases, leaving 11 bases of the junction unmatched. The CDR3 spans 17 residues. The CDR3 DNA is TGCAGCGCGGGACAGGGGGGATCCCGAGGCTCTGGAAACACCATATATTTT. Translating it yields CSAGQGGSRGSGNTIYF.

The V and J genes are TRBV15 and TRBJ2-7; D not certain. V gave up 0 bases and J gave up 5 bases, with 11 bases separating them. The CDR3 spans 14 residues. Germline V gene data show CDR1 as LNHNV and CDR2 as YYDKDF (reference sequence). The CDR3 protein is CATSRDTGFHEQYF. The CDR3, as DNA: TGTGCCACCAGCAGAGATACCGGGTTCCACGAGCAGTACTTC.

The J gene is TRBJ2-5, the V gene TRBV6-1; no definite D call. This CDR3 is built from 11 residues. Germline-derived CDR1 and CDR2 are MNHNS and SASEGT. Trimming stripped 7 bases from V and 3 bases from J, with 6 bases between. CDR3 in DNA: TGTGCCAGCATGGCAAAAGAGACCCAGTACTTC. Translating it yields CASMAKETQYF.

V gene TRBV6-5 combines with J gene TRBJ2-5; D unclear. The V gene's germline CDR1 is MNHEY and CDR2 SVGAGI. The length of the CDR3 is 12 residues. Trimming took 7 bases from V and 4 from J, leaving 10 bases between them. Here the CDR3 DNA reads TGTGCCAGCACTTATTTACCAGAGACCCAGTACTTC. This encodes CASTYLPETQYF.

The table lists this clonotype with a few counts. The chain carries TRBV10-3 and TRBJ2-5; tentative D call: TRBD2 (5 bases). The CDR3 runs 13 residues. Per the germline V gene, CDR1 is ENHRY and CDR2 is SYGVKD. With 2 bases removed from V and 5 bases from J, the gap between germline ends came to 9 bases. The CDR3 coding sequence is TGTGCCATCAGTGAGGGTCTAGCTGAGACCCAGTACTTC. This encodes CAISEGLAETQYF.

This clonotype was observed a few times. V usage is TRBV7-2 and J usage is TRBJ2-3, with D perhaps matching TRBD1 (5 bases). Trimming stripped 5 bases from V and 5 bases from J, with 20 bases between. Germline V CDR1 and CDR2: SGHTA, FQGNSA. This CDR3 comprises 16 residues. This chain's CDR3 is CASSLRGQGGIDTQYF. DNA for the CDR3: TGTGCCAGCAGCCTCCGTGGGCAGGGTGGTATAGATACGCAGTATTTT.

The chain carries TRBV4-3 and TRBJ2-2; 10 bases align to TRBD2. The germline gives CDR1 LGHNA, CDR2 YSLEER. The CDR3 contains 19 residues. Trimming cost V 6 bases and J 5 bases; bases outside gene matches: 18. CDR3 sequence reads: CASRRAGGKGSGRTGELFF. The CDR3 coding sequence is TGCGCCAGCAGACGGGCAGGGGGCAAAGGTAGCGGGAGGACCGGGGAGCTGTTTTTT.

This clonotype was detected ten times or more. The chain combines TRBV7-2 with TRBJ2-5, with D possibly being TRBD1 (5 bases). V lost 7 bases and J 4 bases, leaving 19 bases between the germline ends. Germline V gene sequence: CDR1 SGHTA, CDR2 FQGNSA. The CDR3 totals 15 residues. The CDR3 reads CASNLGVAARETQYF. The CDR3 DNA is TGTGCCAGCAACCTAGGGGTGGCGGCGAGAGAGACCCAGTACTTC.

This clonotype has just a few counts. The CDR3 bases are TGTGCCAGCAGCCAGGAAAATCAGCCCCAGCATTTT. Residues: CASSQENQPQHF. The chain recombines TRBV4-2 with TRBJ1-5; D unclear. In germline, CDR1 is LGHNA, CDR2 YNFKEQ. The CDR3 spans 12 residues. Trimming took 3 bases from V and 4 from J, leaving 4 bases between them.

This clonotype was observed a few times. V is TRBV9 and J is TRBJ2-5; unclear D gene. Trimming took off 2 bases at V and 0 bases at J, with 5 bases between the two ends. CDR3 length: 13 amino acids. The germline V gene has CDR1 SGDLS and CDR2 YYNGEE. CDR3 sequence: CASSVWDQETQYF. CDR3 nucleotide sequence: TGTGCCAGCAGCGTTTGGGACCAAGAGACCCAGTACTTC.

This sequence joins TRBV25-1 and TRBJ2-2; TRBD2 is a possible D gene (6 bases). Germline CDR1 is MGHDK and CDR2 is SYGVNS. This CDR3 comprises 15 residues. Trimming pared 5 bases from V and 1 base from J, leaving 11 bases between. In DNA form, the CDR3 reads TGTGCCAGCAGTCCTACGGGACTGAACACCGGGGAGCTGTTTTTT. Amino acids: CASSPTGLNTGELFF.

This clonotype has at least ten counts. The gene calls are TRBV20-1 and TRBJ2-7; D is uncertain. Germline CDR1 is DFQATT and CDR2 is SNEGSKA (reference sequence). V was pared by 6 bases and J by 5 bases, with 8 bases between. This CDR3 region has 10 residues. The CDR3 sequence is CSALPDEQYF. As DNA, the CDR3 is TGCAGTGCGCTCCCCGACGAGCAGTACTTC.

This clonotype occurred a few times. CDR3 sequence: CASSLTGGVKLFF. CDR3 in DNA: TGTGCCAGCAGTTTGACAGGGGGCGTAAAACTGTTTTTT. This chain links TRBV7-2 with TRBJ1-4; TRBD1 matches at 10 bases. V shed 6 bases and J 10 bases; nucleotides not matched to a gene: 5. This CDR3 region has 13 residues. CDR1 SGHTA and CDR2 FQGNSA come from the germline V gene. Combining the CDR3 with reference TRBV7-2 and TRBJ1-4 gives the whole variable domain GAGVSQSPSNKVTEKGKDVELRCDPISGHTALYWYRQSLGQGLEFLIYFQGNSAPDKSGLPSDRFSAERTGGSVSTLTIQRTQQEDSAVYLCASSLTGGVKLFFGSGTQLSVL.

This clonotype was found a few times. The chain is built from TRBV10-3 and TRBJ2-7; D remains ambiguous. Germline lookup yields CDR1 ENHRY and CDR2 SYGVKD. The CDR3 is 11 amino acids. V lost 7 bases to trimming and J lost 7 bases, with 11 bases between them. The CDR3 protein is CAIIQAGEQYF. CDR3 sequence (DNA): TGTGCCATCATCCAAGCCGGTGAGCAGTACTTC.

The J gene is TRBJ2-2, the V gene TRBV19; D unresolved. Trimming stripped 6 bases from V and 7 bases from J, with 6 bases between. The CDR3 spans 11 residues. The germline gives CDR1 LNHDA, CDR2 SQIVND (reference sequence). CDR3 nucleotide sequence: TGTGCCAGTAGGGTCAGCGGGGAGCTGTTTTTT. It translates to CASRVSGELFF. The whole variable domain, filled in from reference TRBV19 and TRBJ2-2, reads DGGITQSPKYLFRKEGQNVTLSCEQNLNHDAMYWYRQDPGQGLRLIYYSQIVNDFQKGDIAEGYSVSREKKESFPLTVTSAQKNPTAFYLCASRVSGELFFGEGSRLTVL.

The CDR3 protein is CASSLFRREEIEQFF. For the CDR3, the DNA is TGTGCCAGCAGCTTATTTCGGCGGGAGGAGATTGAGCAGTTCTTC. This chain connects TRBV5-6 to TRBJ2-1; 8 nucleotides align to TRBD2. This CDR3 comprises 15 residues. Trimming removed 2 bases from V and 9 bases from J; junction bases left unmatched: 10. Germline CDR1 reads SGHDT; CDR2 reads YYEEEE.

This clonotype was counted a few times. The chain joins TRBV5-1 to TRBJ1-2, with TRBD1 matching over 7 bases. The germline V gene encodes CDR1 SGHRS and CDR2 YFSETQ. The CDR3 covers 14 residues. V was clipped by 3 bases and J by 8 bases; unmatched bases: 10. The CDR3 nucleotides are TGCGCCAGCAGCTCTGGGCAGGGGGTACTCGGCTACACCTTC. Its translation is CASSSGQGVLGYTF.

This chain uses TRBV7-2 with TRBJ2-5; a possible D gene is TRBD1 (6 bases). Trimming took off 5 bases at V and 9 bases at J, with 19 bases between the two ends. CDR1 SGHTA and CDR2 FQGNSA come from the germline V gene. This CDR3 is 14 amino acids long. The CDR3 DNA is TGTGCCAGCAGCCGTACAGGGTCCGAAAAGGCCCAGTACTTC. It codes for CASSRTGSEKAQYF.

V and J are TRBV12-3 or TRBV12-4 and TRBJ2-7; D assignment may be TRBD1 or TRBD2 (5 bases each). The CDR3 covers 13 residues. Trimming took 7 bases from V and 4 from J, leaving 14 bases between them. The CDR3 loop reads CASTGSPQYEQYF. In DNA, the CDR3 is TGTGCCAGCACAGGGAGTCCCCAGTACGAGCAGTACTTC.

The chain links TRBV21-1 to TRBJ2-7; TRBD2, the D gene given by the table, was not confirmed from the DNA. TRBV21-1 is designated a pseudogene. The CDR3 has 21 amino acids. CDR3: CASSKKKWGGLAGENVREQYF. The CDR3 nucleotides read TGTGCCAGCAGCAAAAAAAAGTGGGGAGGGTTAGCGGGAGAAAATGTCCGCGAGCAGTACTTC.

The CDR3, as DNA: TGTGCCAGCAGCCGGGGACTAGCGGTACAGGGGGGCAATGAGCAGTTCTTC. Protein product: CASSRGLAVQGGNEQFF. V gene TRBV4-2 combines with J gene TRBJ2-1; TRBD2 matches 11 bases. The CDR3 runs 17 residues. Germline CDR1 LGHNA, CDR2 YNFKEQ. The V gene end was trimmed by 4 bases and the J gene end by 6 bases; junction bases not matched to a gene: 11.